The present TCR beta chain was sequenced within a study of cytomegalovirus exposure and HLA in healthy donors. Findings and caveats of the study: Presence/absence analyses rested on an assumption that sequencing depth was roughly uniform across donors. V- and J-gene trimming of TCR beta was linked (in a later analysis) to a missense DCLRE1C variant.

A note on this clone: Its antigen is still unknown.

It was with 60 Vbeta and 13 Jbeta primers that the PCR ran. Libraries were prepared by immunoSEQ multiplex PCR; TCRdb keeps only in-frame clonotypes and omits some of them. The table shows 130,000 or so clones, with 77% occurring only once. Sequencing was performed on PBMCs. The TCR sequence derives from a male donor in good health and CMV-seropositive.

For the CDR3, the DNA is TGCGCCAGCAGCTTGGCCGGGGGGGTAAGTCTGAACACTGAAGCTTTCTTT. Translated, it gives CASSLAGGVSLNTEAFF. The rearrangement uses TRBV5-1 and TRBJ1-1, with D possibly being TRBD1 (5 bases). This CDR3 comprises 17 residues. Trimming took off 0 bases at V and 0 bases at J, with 15 bases between the two ends. From germline, CDR1 is SGHRS and CDR2 YFSETQ.